A single sample is the source of the 20 T cell receptor beta chains below, sequenced in a study of long-term antiretroviral therapy in people with HIV. The assay, immunoSEQ v3.0, was run at survey level. The protocol was immunoSEQ multiplex PCR, while the TCRdb copy is restricted to in-frame clones and leaves out a portion. The data show about 28,000 clones, with around four fifths seen just once and around 10% held by the top ten. Sequences were derived from unsorted PBMCs, sampled 2.7 to 2.9 years after starting antiretroviral therapy. The receptors come from a man aged 25 to 45 with HIV.

This chain connects TRBV6-6 to TRBJ2-3; 10 positions match TRBD2. V was clipped by 2 bases and J by 5 bases; unmatched bases: 4. The CDR3 loop spans 15 amino acids. Germline-derived CDR1 and CDR2 are MNHNY and SVGAGI (reference sequence). The CDR3 DNA follows: TGTGCCAGCAGTTACCCGTTAGCGGGGGGAGATACGCAGTATTTT. Protein sequence: CASSYPLAGGDTQYF.

The rearrangement joins TRBV7-2 to TRBJ2-5; D perhaps matches TRBD1 (6 bases). The CDR3 length is 15 residues. V was clipped by 5 bases and J by 4 bases, with 17 bases between them. Germline V gene sequence: CDR1 SGHTA, CDR2 FQGNSA. DNA for the CDR3: TGTGCCAGCAGCAAGATTACAGGGATTGGAGAGACCCAGTACTTC. This translates into CASSKITGIGETQYF.

The gene calls are TRBV29-1 and TRBJ2-3; D gene ambiguous. Germline-derived CDR1 and CDR2 are SQVTM and ANQGSEA. The ends were cut back, 7 bases at V and 0 bases at J, with 14 bases in the middle. The CDR3 spans 14 residues. CDR3 loop: CSDLTRASTDTQYF. DNA of the CDR3: TGCAGCGACTTGACACGAGCCAGCACAGATACGCAGTATTTT.

Only a few counts were recorded for this clone. This chain uses TRBV10-3 with TRBJ1-2; D uncertain. This CDR3 comprises 17 residues. V was pared by 6 bases and J by 3 bases, with 23 bases between. The germline gives CDR1 ENHRY, CDR2 SYGVKD. The CDR3 sequence is CAISPRLDLKAHYGYTF. CDR3 nucleotides: TGTGCCATCAGCCCACGGTTGGACCTCAAAGCCCACTATGGCTACACCTTC.

The chain employs TRBV15 and TRBJ1-4; D remains ambiguous. CDR3 length: 15 residues. Trimming took 2 bases from V and 8 from J, leaving 15 bases between them. In germline, CDR1 is LNHNV, CDR2 YYDKDF (reference sequence). The CDR3 DNA sequence: TGTGCCACCAGCAGACTTGGTCCTGCCCAAGAAAAACTGTTTTTT. Translation gives CATSRLGPAQEKLFF. Supplemented by reference TRBV15 and TRBJ1-4, the full variable domain reads DAMVIQNPRYQVTQFGKPVTLSCSQTLNHNVMYWYQQKSSQAPKLLFHYYDKDFNNEADTPDNFQSRRPNTSFCFLDIRSPGLGDTAMYLCATSRLGPAQEKLFFGSGTQLSVL.

V gene TRBV27 combines with J gene TRBJ2-2, with 9 nucleotides matching TRBD2. Unmatched junction bases numbered 9, after V lost 7 bases and J lost 3 bases. The CDR3 runs 16 residues. CDR1 and CDR2 from the germline V gene are MNHEY and SMNVEV (reference sequence). Here the CDR3 reads CASTHRRTSDTGELFF. The CDR3 DNA follows: TGTGCCAGCACCCACCGCCGGACTAGCGACACCGGGGAGCTGTTTTTT.

The rearrangement links TRBV6-1 to TRBJ1-1, with D tentatively TRBD1 (5 bases). CDR1 and CDR2 from the germline V gene are MNHNS and SASEGT. V was shortened by 6 bases and J by 4 bases, with 12 bases between the two germline ends. The CDR3 covers 13 residues. The CDR3 DNA reads as TGTGCCAGCAGCGCAGGGACTCCCACTGAAGCTTTCTTT. Protein: CASSAGTPTEAFF.

The gene calls are TRBV11-2 and TRBJ2-5; 13 nucleotides line up with TRBD2. This CDR3 is built from 17 residues. The junction had 13 bases not matched to a gene; V was cut back by 7 bases and J by 5 bases. Germline CDR1 SGHAT, CDR2 FQNNGV. CDR3 sequence: CASTSPRTSGRGETQYF. In DNA form, the CDR3 reads TGTGCCAGCACCTCCCCCCGGACTAGCGGGAGAGGGGAGACCCAGTACTTC.

The rearrangement links TRBV19 to TRBJ2-1; D not certain. Germline loops: CDR1 LNHDA, CDR2 SQIVND (reference sequence). The V gene lost 6 bases and the J gene lost 2 bases, with 20 bases spanning the gap. The CDR3 sequence is 17 residues long. CDR3 nucleotides: TGTGCCAGTAGCCCTTGGTTGGCGACACGGGCCTACAATGAGCAGTTCTTC. Amino acids: CASSPWLATRAYNEQFF.

The chain carries TRBV10-3 and TRBJ2-7, with 16 bases that match TRBD2. Losses at the gene ends were 4 bases for V and 1 base for J; bases not matched to a gene: 7. CDR3 size: 18 residues. In germline, CDR1 is ENHRY, CDR2 SYGVKD. The CDR3 sequence: CAISGRLGLAGGSYEQYF. The CDR3 coding sequence is TGTGCCATCAGTGGGCGGTTGGGACTAGCGGGGGGGTCCTACGAGCAGTACTTC.

This chain joins TRBV19 and TRBJ2-2, with D unresolved. Germline CDR1 reads LNHDA; CDR2 reads SQIVND (reference sequence). V lost 3 bases and J 0 bases, leaving 8 bases between the germline ends. The CDR3 contains 15 residues. CDR3 DNA sequence: TGTGCCAGTAGTATTGGACCCGCGAACACCGGGGAGCTGTTTTTT. Translation gives CASSIGPANTGELFF.

This clone was counted a few times. The chain combines TRBV5-4 with TRBJ1-2; 7 bases line up with TRBD1. Germline V CDR1 and CDR2: SGHNT, YYREEE (reference sequence). The CDR3 runs 15 residues. The junction had 5 bases not matched to a gene; V was cut back by 0 bases and J by 3 bases. The DNA of the CDR3 is TGTGCCAGCAGCTTGGGCAGTGACAGGGACTATGGCTACACCTTC. It specifies CASSLGSDRDYGYTF.

This clone occurred once. This chain connects TRBV6-1 to TRBJ2-7; unclear D gene. Germline assignment: CDR1 MNHNS and CDR2 SASEGT. The CDR3 consists of 11 residues. V was cut by 8 bases and J by 2 bases, with 7 bases left in between. The DNA for the CDR3 is TGTGCCAGCCGATCAACCTACGAGCAGTACTTC. Its translation is CASRSTYEQYF.

DNA for the CDR3: TGTGCCAGCAGCTTTGGGCAGGGGACCCACGAGCAGTACTTC. It specifies CASSFGQGTHEQYF. The V gene is TRBV5-6, the J gene TRBJ2-7; tentative D call: TRBD1 (6 bases). Trimming stripped 2 bases from V and 5 bases from J, with 14 bases between. Per the germline V gene, CDR1 is SGHDT and CDR2 is YYEEEE. This CDR3 contains 14 residues.

The chain links TRBV28 to TRBJ2-1, with 12 positions matching TRBD2. This CDR3 comprises 16 residues. CDR1 and CDR2 (germline): MDHEN, SYDVKM. The junction had 7 bases not matched to a gene; V was cut back by 5 bases and J by 5 bases. The CDR3 region has the DNA TGTGCCAGCAGTATTATTCTAGCGGGAGGGGACAATGAGCAGTTCTTC. Residues: CASSIILAGGDNEQFF. Full variable domain (rest looked up from reference TRBV28 and TRBJ2-1): DVKVTQSSRYLVKRTGEKVFLECVQDMDHENMFWYRQDPGLGLRLIYFSYDVKMKEKGDIPEGYSVSREKKERFSLILESASTNQTSMYLCASSIILAGGDNEQFFGPGTRLTVL.

This chain uses TRBV7-9 with TRBJ1-2, with unresolved D. This CDR3 contains 13 residues. Trimming stripped 3 bases from V and 4 bases from J, with 9 bases between. CDR1 and CDR2 from the germline V gene are SEHNR and FQNEAQ (reference sequence). CDR3 residues: CASSFEVPYGYTF. The CDR3 DNA is TGTGCCAGCAGCTTCGAGGTCCCCTATGGCTACACCTTC.

The chain recombines TRBV28 with TRBJ2-3; D remains ambiguous. Germline V lookup: CDR1 MDHEN, CDR2 SYDVKM. V was cut by 9 bases and J by 6 bases, with 10 bases left in between. There are 11 residues in the CDR3. The CDR3 region is CASDGSDTQYF. The DNA of the CDR3 is TGTGCCAGTGACGGTTCGGATACGCAGTATTTT.

Comment on this clone: The same CDR3 can be traced to other DNA sequences in this sample. The rearrangement links TRBV9 to TRBJ2-2; D is tentatively TRBD1 or TRBD2 (5 bases each). This CDR3 has 15 residues. V was pared by 0 bases and J by 5 bases, with 11 bases between. Per germline, CDR1 SGDLS and CDR2 YYNGEE. CDR3 in amino acids: CASSVDTGGTGELFF. The CDR3 nucleotides read TGTGCCAGCAGCGTAGATACTGGGGGTACCGGGGAGCTGTTTTTT.

The V gene is TRBV11-3, the J gene TRBJ1-1; D not certain. This CDR3 is built from 13 residues. Germline V gives CDR1 SGHNT, CDR2 YENEEA. Between the trimmed V and J ends, which lost 1 base and 4 bases, there was a span of 7 bases. The CDR3 sequence: CASSLGPSTEAFF. CDR3 nucleotide sequence: TGTGCCAGCAGCTTAGGGCCGAGCACTGAAGCTTTCTTT.

The chain uses TRBV19 and TRBJ1-5, with 9 bases fitting TRBD1. CDR3 length: 15 amino acids. V was clipped by 4 bases and J by 6 bases; unmatched bases: 7. Germline assignment: CDR1 LNHDA and CDR2 SQIVND (reference sequence). The CDR3 coding sequence is TGTGCCAGTAGTAACACCGGGACAGGGAGTCAGCCCCAGCATTTT. Its protein is CASSNTGTGSQPQHF.